One sample yielded the 21 T cell receptor beta chains listed below, sequenced in a study of tumor-infiltrating lymphocytes in oesophageal squamous cell carcinoma. TCRdb independently ran MiXCR on the PCR reads; one entry per CDR3 protein. The sample holds about 3,700 distinct CDR3 sequences, 11% to 15% seen once. Sequencing used esophageal tumor tissue. Source of these receptors: a male donor with esophageal squamous cell carcinoma.

This clonotype is judged medium-sized. This chain links TRBV18 with TRBJ2-5; no firm D call. The CDR3 has 11 amino acids. Germline CDR1 is KGHSH and CDR2 is LQKENI. V shed 3 bases and J shed 4 bases, with 3 bases lying between them. The CDR3 DNA reads as TGTGCCAGCTCACCGGGAGAGACCCAGTACTTC. It encodes CASSPGETQYF.

This clonotype ranks as medium-sized. The chain is built from TRBV6-1 and TRBJ1-2, with D perhaps matching TRBD1 (6 bases). The CDR3 extends over 15 amino acids. V was pared by 5 bases and J by 6 bases, with 19 bases between. Per the germline V gene, CDR1 is MNHNS and CDR2 is SASEGT. CDR3 bases: TGTGCCAGCAGTTTAAAAACAGGGTCGACTAATGGCTACACCTTC. Its protein product is CASSLKTGSTNGYTF.

A word on this clonotype: The conserved phenylalanine or tryptophan is not found at the CDR3 terminus, so this likely reflects a read error. The DNA is omitted, as the CDR3 cannot be located on it reliably, and the CDR3 follows TCRdb's listing. V gene TRBV6-2 or TRBV6-3 combines with J gene TRBJ2-6; the table's D gene call, TRBD1, was not cross checked with the DNA. CDR1 is MNHEY and CDR2 is SVGEGT in the germline V gene. From its first to its last residue, the CDR3 has 16 amino acids. CDR3 in amino acids: CASSYSRINYEQYFGA.

This clonotype is large in the sample. The rearrangement links TRBV6-1 to TRBJ2-4, with TRBD1 matching 10 bases. Trimming removed 4 bases from V and 6 bases from J; junction bases left unmatched: 12. There are 17 residues in the CDR3. CDR1 MNHNS and CDR2 SASEGT come from the germline V gene. The CDR3 DNA follows: TGTGCCAGCAGTGTGCGCATGACAGGGGGCGAGGGAAACATTCAGTACTTC. This gives the protein CASSVRMTGGEGNIQYF.

This clonotype is medium-sized in the sample. The genes are TRBV7-9 and TRBJ2-2; TRBD1 aligns across 10 bases. The CDR3 consists of 14 residues. Germline CDR1 reads SEHNR; CDR2 reads FQNEAQ (reference sequence). V was clipped by 3 bases and J by 5 bases; unmatched bases: 0. The CDR3 DNA reads as TGTGCCAGCAGCTTGGGACAGGGGACCGGGGAGCTGTTTTTT. Protein sequence: CASSLGQGTGELFF.

This clonotype showed up just a few times. The genes are TRBV9 and TRBJ2-1, with 8 positions matching TRBD1. The germline CDR1 and CDR2 sequences are SGDLS and YYNGEE. The V gene end was trimmed by 1 base and the J gene end by 2 bases; junction bases not matched to a gene: 2. The CDR3 loop spans 15 amino acids. In nucleotides, the CDR3 is TGTGCCAGCAGCGTACAGGGGGCTACCTACAATGAGCAGTTCTTC. As protein: CASSVQGATYNEQFF.

This clonotype was detected ten times or more. This chain joins TRBV5-4 and TRBJ2-3; 10 nucleotides match TRBD2. Germline loops: CDR1 SGHNT, CDR2 YYREEE (reference sequence). V shed 5 bases, J shed 9 bases, and the junction held 15 bases outside the gene matches. There are 16 residues in the CDR3. The CDR3 sequence is CASRRLAGAGGGTQYF. CDR3 nucleotides: TGTGCCAGCAGACGGCTAGCGGGGGCCGGGGGAGGGACGCAGTATTTT.

This clonotype was picked up many times. This sequence joins TRBV28 and TRBJ1-4; 10 nucleotides line up with TRBD1. Trimming at V came to 6 bases and at J to 1 base, leaving 5 bases not matched to a gene. CDR3 length: 16 residues. CDR1 is MDHEN and CDR2 is SYDVKM in the germline V gene. CDR3 in amino acids: CASRKGQGITNEKLFF. CDR3 in DNA: TGTGCCAGCAGAAAGGGACAGGGGATAACTAATGAAAAACTGTTTTTT.

This clonotype is large. The chain employs TRBV6-1 and TRBJ2-6, with a possible D match to TRBD1 (5 bases). The CDR3 runs 15 residues. The V gene lost 6 bases and the J gene lost 12 bases, with 21 bases spanning the gap. CDR1 and CDR2 from the germline V gene are MNHNS and SASEGT. This chain's CDR3 is CASRFNIILRGVLTF. The CDR3 DNA sequence: TGTGCCAGCAGATTTAACATCATCCTTAGGGGCGTCCTGACTTTC.

This clonotype came up many times. In nucleotides, the CDR3 is TGTGCCAGCAGCTTGGCCGGGACAGCCGGTGAAAAACTGTTTTTT. This codes for CASSLAGTAGEKLFF. The V call is TRBV5-4, the J call TRBJ1-4, with 7 bases lining up with TRBD1. The junction had 6 bases not matched to a gene; V was cut back by 0 bases and J by 7 bases. The CDR3 spans 15 residues. Germline CDR1 reads SGHNT; CDR2 reads YYREEE (reference sequence).

Of note for this clonotype: A much larger clone differs from this one at a single base, so this may be a read error. The rearrangement joins TRBV19 to TRBJ2-7; tentatively, D is TRBD2 (6 bases). V lost 4 bases and J lost 7, with 23 bases in between. The CDR3 has 16 residues. Germline lookup yields CDR1 LNHDA and CDR2 SQIVND (reference sequence). CDR3 bases: TGTGCCAGTAGTAGGGCGCGGGGAGACTTGTACAATGAGCAGTACTTC. Protein sequence: CASSRARGDLYNEQYF.

This clonotype was observed many times. The chain recombines TRBV5-6 with TRBJ1-1; no clear D. Germline CDR1 reads SGHDT; CDR2 reads YYEEEE. V shed 1 base and J shed 6 bases, with 10 bases lying between them. The CDR3 sequence is 13 residues long. CDR3 nucleotides: TGTGCCAGCAGCTTGCGGGTCCGCGCTGAAGCTTTCTTT. It specifies CASSLRVRAEAFF. The full variable domain, rest sourced from reference TRBV5-6 and TRBJ1-1, is DAGVTQSPTHLIKTRGQQVTLRCSPKSGHDTVSWYQQALGQGPQFIFQYYEEEERQRGNFPDRFSGHQFPNYSSELNVNALLLGDSALYLCASSLRVRAEAFFGQGTRLTVV.

This clonotype is categorized as medium-sized. CDR3 protein: CASSLEQGDEQYF. In DNA form, the CDR3 reads TGTGCCAGCAGCTTAGAACAGGGTGACGAGCAGTACTTC. This chain joins TRBV7-8 and TRBJ2-7; D is perhaps TRBD1 (6 bases). CDR1 SGHVS and CDR2 FQNEAQ come from the germline V gene. V lost 1 base, J lost 5 bases, and 9 bases lay in between. This CDR3 comprises 13 residues. The variable domain in full, with the rest retrieved from reference TRBV7-8 and TRBJ2-7, is GAGVSQSPRYKVAKRGQDVALRCDPISGHVSLFWYQQALGQGPEFLTYFQNEAQLDKSGLPSDRFFAERPEGSVSTLKIQRTQQEDSAVYLCASSLEQGDEQYFGPGTRLTVT.

On this clonotype: Likely a read error: the CDR3 ends without its conserved phenylalanine or tryptophan. The limits of the CDR3 on the DNA are not certain, so only TCRdb's listed CDR3 is given. The chain employs TRBV7-3 and TRBJ2-3; the tabulated D call, TRBD1, remains unverified against the DNA. From its first to its last residue, the CDR3 has 17 amino acids. Germline V gives CDR1 SGHTA, CDR2 FQGTGA. The CDR3 spells CASSLQGSSYNEQYFGP.

A remark on this clonotype: Because the CDR3 is missing its conserved closing phenylalanine or tryptophan, this is likely a read error. The DNA is left out, because the CDR3 cannot be placed on it with certainty; the CDR3 is given as TCRdb lists it. The chain carries TRBV6-1 and TRBJ2-7. The CDR3 spans 14 residues, counting both ends. Germline-derived CDR1 and CDR2 are MNHNS and SASEGT. The CDR3 loop is CASTQEGYGYTFGS.

In its sample, this clonotype is medium-sized. A read error may explain this, as a much larger clone is one base away. This chain connects TRBV7-9 to TRBJ2-5; TRBD1 matches at 8 bases. Germline CDR1 and CDR2: SEHNR and FQNEAQ (reference sequence). CDR3 length: 15 amino acids. V shed 3 bases, J shed 11 bases, and the junction held 14 bases outside the gene matches. CDR3 in DNA: TGTGCCAGCAGCTTCTTCTGGACAGGGAACAATGAGCAGTACTTC. It encodes CASSFFWTGNNEQYF.

Only one count was recorded for this clonotype. Given the absence of the conserved phenylalanine or tryptophan at the CDR3 end, a read error is likely. Because the CDR3's place on the DNA is in doubt, the DNA is left out and the CDR3 is given as listed by TCRdb. This rearrangement joins TRBV4-2 to TRBJ2-4. The CDR3 is 8 residues long, counting both termini. Germline assignment: CDR1 LGHNA and CDR2 YNFKEQ. The CDR3 spells CASSYQDR.

By frequency in the sample, this clonotype is medium-sized. This chain uses TRBV19 with TRBJ2-3; D gene ambiguous. V lost 3 bases to trimming and J lost 1 base, with 11 bases between them. Germline V gives CDR1 LNHDA, CDR2 SQIVND (reference sequence). CDR3 size: 15 residues. CDR3 in DNA: TGTGCCAGTAGTATCAAGGGAAGCGGCACAGATACGCAGTATTTT. Encoded protein: CASSIKGSGTDTQYF.

This clonotype has a handful of counts. It is likely a read error, because the conserved phenylalanine at the end of the CDR3 is missing. The limits of the CDR3 on the DNA are not certain, so only TCRdb's listed CDR3 is given. The chain links TRBV10-2 to TRBJ2-7; the table's D call, TRBD1, has no DNA check behind it. Counting both end residues, the CDR3 totals 17 amino acids. CDR1 is WSHSY, CDR2 SAAADI, per germline. The CDR3 region is CASRGQGGLYYGYTFGS.

A remark on this clonotype: The conserved phenylalanine or tryptophan is not found at the CDR3 terminus, so this likely reflects a read error. No DNA is shown, since the ends of the CDR3 on it are uncertain; the CDR3 is the one TCRdb lists. The chain has TRBV10-3 and TRBJ2-7; TRBD1 reflects the table's D call only, with no check against the DNA. Germline V gene data show CDR1 as ENHRY and CDR2 as SYGVKD. The CDR3 is 17 residues long, counting both termini. CDR3 protein: CAISDSPGTVYGYTFGS.

This clonotype showed up just a few times. This chain connects TRBV5-1 to TRBJ2-5, with TRBD1 identical over 7 bases. This CDR3 comprises 16 residues. Losses at the gene ends were 4 bases for V and 11 bases for J; bases not matched to a gene: 20. The V gene's germline CDR1 is SGHRS and CDR2 YFSETQ. The CDR3 DNA is TGCGCCAGCAGCCCAAGAAGGGGGCTAAGCTACAATGAGCAGTACTTC. As protein: CASSPRRGLSYNEQYF. Full variable domain (missing parts from reference TRBV5-1 and TRBJ2-5): KAGVTQTPRYLIKTRGQQVTLSCSPISGHRSVSWYQQTPGQGLQFLFEYFSETQRNKGNFPGRFSGRQFSNSRSEMNVSTLELGDSALYLCASSPRRGLSYNEQYFGPGTRLLVL.